Listed here are 29 T cell receptor beta chains from one sample, sequenced in a study of T cells after yellow fever vaccination. TCRdb processed the 5' RACE reads anew with MiXCR; each CDR3 protein has one entry. The data contain about 360,000 distinct CDR3 sequences, 6% to 8% of them seen just once; the ten biggest clones take up 14% to 15%. Sequencing was performed on PBMCs, taken 5 days after the yellow fever booster vaccination. The receptors shown here come from a man in his thirties or forties who received the YFV17D yellow fever vaccine.

This clonotype was seen repeatedly, ten times or more. The rearrangement joins TRBV29-1 to TRBJ2-1, with 8 bases that match TRBD2. Germline V lookup: CDR1 SQVTM, CDR2 ANQGSEA. The CDR3 runs 13 residues. J gave up 4 bases and V 6 bases, and 5 bases lay outside the gene matches. Here the CDR3 reads CSVMTSEYNEQFF. The CDR3 DNA follows: TGCAGCGTGATGACTAGCGAATACAATGAGCAGTTCTTC.

This clonotype occurred a few times. CDR3 in DNA: TGTGCCAGTAGTAGGTACCCCGGGACAGGGGCGATCTACGAGCAGTACTTC. This translates into CASSRYPGTGAIYEQYF. V usage is TRBV19 and J usage is TRBJ2-7; TRBD1 matches 10 bases. V was clipped by 4 bases and J by 3 bases; unmatched bases: 12. The CDR3 consists of 17 residues. Germline V lookup: CDR1 LNHDA, CDR2 SQIVND (reference sequence).

Details on this clonotype: At one of its ends the junction is not consistent with the germline gene, which may arise from a read error. The chain joins TRBV6-6 to TRBJ2-7; D gene ambiguous. This CDR3 region has 13 residues. Germline CDR1 reads MNHNY; CDR2 reads SVGAGI (reference sequence). The CDR3 DNA follows: TGTGCCAGTGGAACACCAGACTTTTACGAGCCGTACTTC. It translates to CASGTPDFYEPYF.

V usage is TRBV13 and J usage is TRBJ1-4; no reliable D call. Trimming cost V 0 bases and J 7 bases, with 12 bases left between them. The CDR3 runs 15 residues. Germline assignment: CDR1 PRHDT and CDR2 FYEKMQ (reference sequence). Written as DNA, the CDR3 is TGTGCCAGCAGCTTAGGTGCAGGCCAAGGTGAAAAACTGTTTTTT. Amino acid sequence: CASSLGAGQGEKLFF.

The chain uses TRBV29-1 and TRBJ2-7; a possible D gene is TRBD1 (6 bases). CDR3 size: 12 residues. CDR1 is SQVTM and CDR2 is ANQGSEA in the germline V gene. V was trimmed by 7 bases and J by 3 bases, leaving 13 bases between them. The CDR3 region has the DNA TGCAGCGCCAGGGGTCCTGGCTACGAGCAGTACTTC. Its protein is CSARGPGYEQYF.

The chain links TRBV4-1 to TRBJ2-1; D is perhaps TRBD2 (6 bases). V was trimmed by 0 bases and J by 9 bases, leaving 12 bases between them. This CDR3 has 14 residues. The V gene's germline CDR1 is MGHRA and CDR2 YSYEKL. The CDR3 DNA sequence: TGCGCCAGCAGCCAAGATCCGGGAGCAGTTGAGCAGTTCTTC. Translated: CASSQDPGAVEQFF.

This clonotype was seen a few times. The chain links TRBV20-1 to TRBJ2-5, with D perhaps TRBD1 or TRBD2 (5 bases each). Between the trimmed V and J ends, which lost 1 base and 2 bases, there was a span of 11 bases. Germline lookup yields CDR1 DFQATT and CDR2 SNEGSKA (reference sequence). The CDR3 has 14 residues. The CDR3 bases are TGCAGTGCTAGAGTTGGGACGCTTCAAGAGACCCAGTACTTC. Protein sequence: CSARVGTLQETQYF.

The V call is TRBV3-1, the J call TRBJ2-7; the match to TRBD1 covers 7 bases. The CDR3 loop spans 17 amino acids. CDR1 is LGHDT, CDR2 YNNKEL, per germline (reference sequence). V lost 11 bases to trimming and J lost 3 bases; unmatched junction nucleotides: 22. The CDR3 sequence is CASSQAHLRDRSYEQYF. Written as DNA, the CDR3 is TGTGCCTCCTCCCAAGCTCACCTCCGGGACAGAAGCTACGAGCAGTACTTC.

This clonotype was detected many times. The V gene is TRBV21-1, the J gene TRBJ2-5; TRBD2, the D gene given by the table, was not confirmed from the DNA. TRBV21-1 is listed as a pseudogene. The CDR3 sequence is 15 residues long. CDR3 DNA: TGTGCCAGCAAAGAACTGGGAGGGCCCTCGGAGACCCAGTACTTC. Amino acids: CASKELGGPSETQYF.

This clonotype came up many times. V gene TRBV10-3 combines with J gene TRBJ2-7; D gene ambiguous. Germline loops: CDR1 ENHRY, CDR2 SYGVKD. This CDR3 has 12 amino acids. V shed 0 bases and J shed 3 bases, with 3 bases lying between them. The CDR3 nucleotides read TGTGCCATCAGTGAGTCTGACTACGAGCAGTACTTC. This translates into CAISESDYEQYF.

The sample holds many counts of this clonotype. The chain links TRBV7-2 to TRBJ1-6; 10 nucleotides match TRBD1. Germline V lookup: CDR1 SGHTA, CDR2 FQGNSA. V dropped 5 bases and J dropped 9; count of bases not matched to a gene: 4. The CDR3 has 14 residues. In DNA, the CDR3 is TGTGCCAGCAGCCCCGGACAGGGGGTTTCACCCCTCCACTTT. Protein: CASSPGQGVSPLHF. Full variable domain (outside the CDR3, taken from reference TRBV7-2 and TRBJ1-6): GAGVSQSPSNKVTEKGKDVELRCDPISGHTALYWYRQSLGQGLEFLIYFQGNSAPDKSGLPSDRFSAERTGGSVSTLTIQRTQQEDSAVYLCASSPGQGVSPLHFGNGTRLTVT.

This clonotype turned up a few times. The rearrangement joins TRBV5-6 to TRBJ2-3, with D maybe TRBD1 (7 bases). The CDR3 sequence is 17 residues long. Trimming left V 5 bases short and J 4 bases short, with 23 bases between. The V gene's germline CDR1 is SGHDT and CDR2 YYEEEE. CDR3 residues: CASSTHWDSQGADTQYF. The DNA of the CDR3 is TGTGCCAGCAGTACTCACTGGGACTCCCAGGGGGCAGATACGCAGTATTTT.

The CDR3 bases are TGTGCCAGCAGTCTATATTTGGGGGACGAGCAGTACTTC. This codes for CASSLYLGDEQYF. The chain uses TRBV6-1 and TRBJ2-7; D possibly matches TRBD1 or TRBD2 (5 bases each). This CDR3 spans 13 amino acids. V lost 5 bases and J lost 5, with 13 bases in between. Germline V gene lookup returns CDR1 MNHNS and CDR2 SASEGT.

The J gene is TRBJ2-7, the V gene TRBV20-1; 8 bases are shared with TRBD1. The CDR3 runs 12 residues. Germline assignment: CDR1 DFQATT and CDR2 SNEGSKA (reference sequence). V was clipped by 6 bases and J by 1 base; unmatched bases: 2. CDR3 sequence: CSARQGSYEQYF. The DNA for the CDR3 is TGCAGTGCCCGACAGGGGTCCTACGAGCAGTACTTC.

This chain joins TRBV20-1 and TRBJ2-3; D may be TRBD1 or TRBD2 (5 bases each). In germline, CDR1 is DFQATT, CDR2 SNEGSKA (reference sequence). CDR3 length equals 12 residues. This CDR3 reads CSELGPTDTQYF. DNA for the CDR3: TGCAGCGAACTGGGACCCACAGATACGCAGTATTTT.

The chain has TRBV6-1 and TRBJ2-5; 8 bases agree with TRBD1. V shed 6 bases and J 5 bases; nucleotides not matched to a gene: 20. The CDR3 is made up of 18 amino acids. The germline V gene has CDR1 MNHNS and CDR2 SASEGT. This CDR3 is CASSTNQATGATWETQYF. The CDR3 nucleotides are TGTGCCAGCAGCACCAACCAAGCGACAGGGGCGACGTGGGAGACCCAGTACTTC.

As to this clonotype: Just one base apart from a much larger clone, this may be a read error. The conserved phenylalanine or tryptophan normally closing the CDR3 is absent here, so this likely arose from a read error. The genes are TRBV5-1 and TRBJ1-1; D is possibly TRBD1 (5 bases). In germline, CDR1 is SGHRS, CDR2 YFSETQ. This CDR3 is 15 amino acids long. V gave up 4 bases and J gave up 4 bases, with 17 bases separating them. This CDR3 reads CASSLGLPGGTEAFL. The CDR3, as DNA: TGCGCCAGCAGCCTGGGACTCCCGGGGGGCACTGAAGCTTTCTTG.

This clonotype was seen only a few times. CDR3 loop: CASSLIDSGRAIYNEQFF. DNA of the CDR3: TGTGCCAGCAGCCTAATCGATTCCGGGAGGGCCATTTACAATGAGCAGTTCTTC. The chain recombines TRBV3-1 with TRBJ2-1; 8 bases fit TRBD2. Per the germline V gene, CDR1 is LGHDT and CDR2 is YNNKEL (reference sequence). The CDR3 loop spans 18 amino acids. V lost 4 bases and J lost 4; bases outside the gene matches: 15.

This clonotype was observed many times. V gene TRBV19 combines with J gene TRBJ2-1; the match to TRBD2 covers 7 bases. J was trimmed by 10 bases and V by 3 bases; bases with no gene match: 3. CDR3 length: 12 residues. Germline loops: CDR1 LNHDA, CDR2 SQIVND (reference sequence). CDR3 loop: CASSMRGLEQFF. CDR3 nucleotides: TGTGCCAGTAGTATGCGGGGACTAGAGCAGTTCTTC.

The gene calls are TRBV7-2 and TRBJ1-1, with unresolved D. CDR3 length: 15 residues. V gave up 8 bases and J gave up 1 base, with 17 bases separating them. Germline CDR1 reads SGHTA; CDR2 reads FQGNSA. CDR3 sequence (DNA): TGTGCCAGCCTCCTACGTCGGGCAACGAACACTGAAGCTTTCTTT. It yields the protein CASLLRRATNTEAFF.

This clonotype was found many times. The chain combines TRBV29-1 with TRBJ2-3, with 7 bases fitting TRBD1. This CDR3 region has 15 residues. CDR1 and CDR2 from the germline V gene are SQVTM and ANQGSEA. J was trimmed by 2 bases and V by 7 bases; bases with no gene match: 12. The CDR3 loop is CSAQSRQGNTDTQYF. As DNA, the CDR3 is TGCAGCGCCCAATCCCGACAGGGCAACACAGATACGCAGTATTTT.

There are a few counts of this clonotype. The gene calls are TRBV7-2 and TRBJ2-1; weak D call: TRBD2 (6 bases). Per the germline V gene, CDR1 is SGHTA and CDR2 is FQGNSA. Trimming left V 0 bases short and J 4 bases short, with 10 bases between. CDR3 length: 15 amino acids. The DNA of the CDR3 is TGTGCCAGCAGCTTAGCGGCTAGCGTATACAATGAGCAGTTCTTC. This encodes CASSLAASVYNEQFF.

This clonotype was recorded at least ten times. The genes are TRBV10-3 and TRBJ2-7; D tentatively reads TRBD1 or TRBD2 (6 bases each). Germline CDR1 is ENHRY and CDR2 is SYGVKD. The CDR3 is 16 residues long. The ends were cut back, 2 bases at V and 2 bases at J, with 16 bases in the middle. The CDR3 is CAISEVRGPEAYEQYF. The CDR3 nucleotides are TGTGCCATCAGTGAGGTCCGGGGGCCGGAAGCCTACGAGCAGTACTTC.

The gene calls are TRBV12-3 or TRBV12-4 and TRBJ2-3; 10 bases fit TRBD1. The CDR3 length is 14 residues. V shed 6 bases and J 3 bases; nucleotides not matched to a gene: 3. CDR3 sequence: CASRRDRGTDTQYF. CDR3 nucleotide sequence: TGTGCCAGCAGGAGGGACAGGGGAACAGATACGCAGTATTTT.

This clonotype was picked up a small number of times. This chain connects TRBV5-1 to TRBJ1-1, with 9 bases lining up with TRBD1. The J segment lost 0 bases and the V segment lost 2 bases, leaving 5 bases of the junction unmatched. Germline assignment: CDR1 SGHRS and CDR2 YFSETQ. The CDR3 contains 16 residues. CDR3 sequence: CASSLQGAVMNTEAFF. In DNA, the CDR3 is TGCGCCAGCAGCTTACAGGGGGCCGTTATGAACACTGAAGCTTTCTTT.

The chain joins TRBV28 to TRBJ2-7, with D tentatively TRBD1 (5 bases). The CDR3 runs to 12 residues. V was pared by 7 bases and J by 1 base, with 8 bases between. Germline-derived CDR1 and CDR2 are MDHEN and SYDVKM. CDR3 coding DNA: TGTGCCAGCACCACAGGTTCCTACGAGCAGTACTTC. Protein: CASTTGSYEQYF.

This clonotype appeared a few times. V and J are TRBV5-1 and TRBJ2-5; D is perhaps TRBD1 (5 bases). V was shortened by 4 bases and J by 4 bases, with 14 bases between the two germline ends. Germline CDR1 SGHRS, CDR2 YFSETQ. This CDR3 comprises 14 residues. The CDR3 DNA reads as TGCGCCAGCAGCACAGTCTCTAGGGGAGAGACCCAGTACTTC. Amino acids: CASSTVSRGETQYF.

The rearrangement links TRBV3-1 to TRBJ2-7; the D gene is possibly TRBD1 (5 bases). V lost 8 bases and J 0 bases, leaving 17 bases between the germline ends. There are 15 residues in the CDR3. Germline values: CDR1 LGHDT, CDR2 YNNKEL (reference sequence). The CDR3 DNA reads TGTGCCAGCTGCCCCACAAGGACAAACTCCTACGAGCAGTACTTC. Protein product: CASCPTRTNSYEQYF.

The chain uses TRBV4-3 and TRBJ1-4; possibly TRBD1 for D (6 bases). The CDR3 is 14 amino acids. The germline V gene encodes CDR1 LGHNA and CDR2 YSLEER. Trimming pared 0 bases from V and 10 bases from J, leaving 12 bases between. The CDR3 DNA follows: TGCGCCAGCAGCCAAGAGAGCAGGGGAGGAAAACTGTTTTTT. As protein: CASSQESRGGKLFF.